This T cell receptor beta chain was recovered during a study of blood T cell repertoires in COVID-19. Sequencing was performed with immunoSEQ multiplex PCR; in TCRdb, only in-frame clones are kept and a portion is missing. The sample shows approximately 170,000 clones, around 81% of them seen only once. J gave up 5 bases and V 5 bases, and 5 bases lay outside the gene matches. The CDR3 runs to 13 residues. CDR1 is SGHAT, CDR2 FQNNGV, per germline. The source material was peripheral blood. The genes are TRBV11-2 and TRBJ1-2; 7 bases map to TRBD1. The sequence was collected from a man between 65 and 85 years old who had recovered from COVID-19. Here the CDR3 reads CASSPRDSYGYTF. The CDR3 DNA sequence: TGTGCCAGCAGCCCCCGGGACAGTTATGGCTACACCTTC. The variable domain in full, completed from reference TRBV11-2 and TRBJ1-2, reads EAGVAQSPRYKIIEKRQSVAFWCNPISGHATLYWYQQILGQGPKLLIQFQNNGVVDDSQLPKDRFSAERLKGVDSTLKIQPAKLEDSAVYLCASSPRDSYGYTFGSGTRLTVV.